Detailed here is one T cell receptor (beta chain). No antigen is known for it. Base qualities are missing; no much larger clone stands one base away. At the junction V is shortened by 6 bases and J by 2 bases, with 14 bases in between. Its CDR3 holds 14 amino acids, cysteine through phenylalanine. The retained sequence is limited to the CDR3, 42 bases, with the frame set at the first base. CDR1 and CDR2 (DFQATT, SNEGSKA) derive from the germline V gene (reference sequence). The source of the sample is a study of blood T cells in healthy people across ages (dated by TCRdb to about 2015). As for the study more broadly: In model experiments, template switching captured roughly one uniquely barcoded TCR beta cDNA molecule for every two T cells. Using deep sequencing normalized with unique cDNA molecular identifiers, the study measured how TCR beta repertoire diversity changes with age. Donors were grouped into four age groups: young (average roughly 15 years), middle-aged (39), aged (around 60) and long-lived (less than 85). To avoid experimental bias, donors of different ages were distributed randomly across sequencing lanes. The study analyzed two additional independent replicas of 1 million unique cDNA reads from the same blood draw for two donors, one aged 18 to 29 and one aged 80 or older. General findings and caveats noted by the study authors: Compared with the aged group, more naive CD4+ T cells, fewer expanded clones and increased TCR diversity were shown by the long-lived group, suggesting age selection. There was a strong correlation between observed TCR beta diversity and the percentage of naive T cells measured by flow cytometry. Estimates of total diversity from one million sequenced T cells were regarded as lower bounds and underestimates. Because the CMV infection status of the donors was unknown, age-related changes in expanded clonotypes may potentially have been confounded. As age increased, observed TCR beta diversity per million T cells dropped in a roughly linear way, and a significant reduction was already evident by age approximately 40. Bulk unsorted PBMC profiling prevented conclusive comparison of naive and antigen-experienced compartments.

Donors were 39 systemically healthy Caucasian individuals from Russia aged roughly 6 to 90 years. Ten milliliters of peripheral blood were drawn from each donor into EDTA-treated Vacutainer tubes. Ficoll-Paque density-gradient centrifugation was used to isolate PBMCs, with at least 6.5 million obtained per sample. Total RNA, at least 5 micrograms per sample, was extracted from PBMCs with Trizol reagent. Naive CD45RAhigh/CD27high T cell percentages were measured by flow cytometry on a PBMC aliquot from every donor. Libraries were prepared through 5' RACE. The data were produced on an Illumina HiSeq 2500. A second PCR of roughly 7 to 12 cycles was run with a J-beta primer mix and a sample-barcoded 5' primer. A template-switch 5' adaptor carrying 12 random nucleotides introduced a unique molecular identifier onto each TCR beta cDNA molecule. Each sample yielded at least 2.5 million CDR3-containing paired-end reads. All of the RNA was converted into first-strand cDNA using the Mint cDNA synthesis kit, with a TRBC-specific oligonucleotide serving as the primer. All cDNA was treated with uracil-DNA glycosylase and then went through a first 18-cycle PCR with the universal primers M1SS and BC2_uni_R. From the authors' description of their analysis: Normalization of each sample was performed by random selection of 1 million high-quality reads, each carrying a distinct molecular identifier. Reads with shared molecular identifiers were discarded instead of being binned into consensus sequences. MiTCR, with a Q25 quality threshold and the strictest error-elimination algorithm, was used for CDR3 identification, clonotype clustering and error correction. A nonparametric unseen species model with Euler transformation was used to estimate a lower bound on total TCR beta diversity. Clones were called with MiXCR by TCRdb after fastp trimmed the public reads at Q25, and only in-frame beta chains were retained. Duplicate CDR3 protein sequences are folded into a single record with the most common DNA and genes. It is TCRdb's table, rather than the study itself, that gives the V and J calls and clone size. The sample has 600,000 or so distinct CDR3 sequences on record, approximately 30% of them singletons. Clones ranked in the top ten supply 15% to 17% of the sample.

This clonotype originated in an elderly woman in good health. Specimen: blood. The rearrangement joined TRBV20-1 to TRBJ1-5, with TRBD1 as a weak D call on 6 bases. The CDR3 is CSASQGLGNQPQHF. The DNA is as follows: TGCAGTGCCTCCCAGGGGTTAGGCAATCAGCCCCAGCATTTT.